This T cell receptor beta chain was sequenced for a study of blood T cells in healthy people across ages. It was with a sample-barcoded 5' primer and a J-beta primer mix that a second PCR of about 6 to 12 cycles was run. A tag from a template-switch adaptor with 12 random nucleotides marked each cDNA molecule. MiXCR, run by TCRdb on the 5' RACE reads, gives a single entry per CDR3 protein. The table lists over 1,500,000 distinct CDR3 sequences, approximately 50% of them singletons. V lost 0 bases and J lost 8, with 13 bases in between. The germline CDR1 and CDR2 sequences are MNHNY and SVGAGI (reference sequence). The CDR3 length is 14 residues. Findings and caveats of the study: In these data, TCR beta diversity tracked strongly with naive T cell percentage. Donors of long life had a larger count of naive CD4+ cells and greater diversity than aged donors. Shifts in expanded clonotypes may have been confounded by donor CMV status, which was unknown.

This clonotype occurred a few times. Its specificity is unknown. Sequenced input: blood. The gene calls are TRBV6-6 and TRBJ1-1; D call uncertain. This TCR derives from a middle-aged woman in good health. The DNA for the CDR3 is TGTGCCAGCAGTTACTCATCAGGTTTGCAAGAAGCTTTCTTT. Translated, it gives CASSYSSGLQEAFF.